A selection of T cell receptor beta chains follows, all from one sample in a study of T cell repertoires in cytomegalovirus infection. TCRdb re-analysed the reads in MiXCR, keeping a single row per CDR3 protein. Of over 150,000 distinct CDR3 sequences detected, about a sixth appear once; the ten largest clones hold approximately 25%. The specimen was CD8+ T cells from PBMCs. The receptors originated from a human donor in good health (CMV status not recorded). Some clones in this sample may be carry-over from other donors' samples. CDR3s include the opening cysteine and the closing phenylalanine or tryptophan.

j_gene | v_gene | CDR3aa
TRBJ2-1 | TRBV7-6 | CASSPAGTGGPEQFF
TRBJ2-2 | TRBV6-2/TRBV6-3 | CAIRKTGEPITGELFF
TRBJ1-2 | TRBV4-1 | CASSQVDGIYGYTF
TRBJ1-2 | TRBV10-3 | CAVSGGQEQGGNYGYTF
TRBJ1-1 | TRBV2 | CASSEIIQGYTEAFF
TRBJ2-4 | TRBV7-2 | CASSLGAKNIQYF
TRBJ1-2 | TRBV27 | CANSLGTGTGAYGYTF
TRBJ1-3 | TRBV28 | CASSFSPGTEIGNTIYF
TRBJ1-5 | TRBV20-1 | CSARDQEYQPQHF
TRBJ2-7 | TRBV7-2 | CASSTDLTSYEQYF
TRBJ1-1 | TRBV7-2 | CASSLVAGDSLNTEAFF
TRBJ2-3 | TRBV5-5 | CASSSDRDTQYF
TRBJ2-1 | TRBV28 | CASSFGRDREYEQFF
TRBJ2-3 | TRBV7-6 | CASSLRIREGGTDTQYF
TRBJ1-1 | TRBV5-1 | CASSLGQGRFEAFF
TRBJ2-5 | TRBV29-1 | CSVPTRQSGWYF